This T cell receptor (beta chain) derives from a study of shared clonotypes between healthy human individuals. Whole-study context: Each donor contributed plates that comprised three CD4 naive, three CD4 memory, two CD8 naive and one CD8 memory. Regarding the study as a whole: Clonotype sharing across several donors was observed for about 5.2% of naive CD4 clonotypes.

This clone was detected only once. What it binds is unknown. Trimming left V 4 bases short and J 4 bases short, with 14 bases between. Germline loops: CDR1 MGHRA, CDR2 YSYEKL. The CDR3 covers 15 residues. Positively selected for CCR7, the CD45RO-negative cells used as naive CD8 cells excluded terminally differentiated effector memory CD45RA+ cells. Genomic DNA belonging to each subset was distributed in equal measure over several immunoSEQ plates. The assay was immunoSEQ multiplex PCR, and TCRdb's table has in-frame clones only and misses some. The sample includes 660,000 or so clones, around 96% of them seen just once.

V usage is TRBV4-1 and J usage is TRBJ2-1; the D gene is possibly TRBD2 (5 bases). The sample consisted of naive CD8+ T cells sorted from blood. The clonotype originates from a young woman in good health. The CDR3 bases are TGCGCCAGCAGCCCCCCGGGGTTAGTTTACAATGAGCAGTTCTTC. Its translation is CASSPPGLVYNEQFF.